The 21 T cell receptor beta chains listed next were all sequenced from one sample in a study of T cells in Graves' hyperthyroidism and ophthalmopathy. It was RNA transcripts that yielded the amplified TCR beta CDR3 regions. RT-PCR in the first round (using the HTBI primer set) targeted the TCR CDR3. Each CDR3 protein is one row after TCRdb ran MiXCR on the multiplex PCR reads. The sample has over 700,000 distinct CDR3 sequences; approximately 40% are singletons. The material sequenced was blood. These receptors were collected from a young man with Graves' hyperthyroidism.

This sequence joins TRBV4-1 and TRBJ1-1; no clear D. Between the trimmed V and J ends, which lost 0 bases and 0 bases, there was a span of 11 bases. The CDR3 extends over 16 amino acids. Germline V CDR1 and CDR2: MGHRA, YSYEKL. This chain's CDR3 is CASSQDVSGMNTEAFF. The CDR3 DNA reads TGCGCCAGCAGCCAAGATGTATCGGGGATGAACACTGAAGCTTTCTTT.

This clonotype has a count of ten or more. The chain couples TRBV7-9 to TRBJ2-7; D not certain. V shed 2 bases and J shed 5 bases, with 7 bases lying between them. This CDR3 comprises 12 residues. Germline loops: CDR1 SEHNR, CDR2 FQNEAQ (reference sequence). The CDR3 DNA is TGTGCCAGCAGCTTAAGGCCCCACGAGCAGTACTTC. It specifies CASSLRPHEQYF.

J is TRBJ1-4 and V is TRBV12-3 or TRBV12-4; tentatively, D is TRBD1 (5 bases). Trimming cost V 5 bases and J 3 bases, with 7 bases left between them. The CDR3 consists of 13 residues. The CDR3: CASSRGANEKLFF. In DNA form, the CDR3 reads TGTGCCAGCAGTCGAGGGGCTAATGAAAAACTGTTTTTT.

The V gene is TRBV2, the J gene TRBJ1-4; possibly TRBD1 for D (5 bases). CDR3 size: 15 residues. V gave up 2 bases and J gave up 4 bases, with 11 bases separating them. From germline, CDR1 is SNHLY and CDR2 FYNNEI. CDR3 bases: TGTGCCAGCAGTGAATATTGGGGGGGTAATGAAAAACTGTTTTTT. Protein sequence: CASSEYWGGNEKLFF.

As to this clonotype: The junction departs from germline at one end; a sequencing error may be responsible. V gene TRBV7-8 combines with J gene TRBJ2-5; 7 bases map to TRBD2. The CDR3 length is 15 residues. CDR1 is SGHVS and CDR2 is FQNEAQ in the germline V gene. The CDR3 bases are TGCGCCAGCAGCCAAGATCAAGCTAGCGGAGAGACCCAGTACTTC. As protein: CASSQDQASGETQYF.

The chain joins TRBV7-8 to TRBJ2-2; weak D call: TRBD1 (6 bases). The ends were cut back, 6 bases at V and 4 bases at J, with 12 bases in the middle. Looked up from germline, CDR1 is SGHVS and CDR2 is FQNEAQ. The CDR3 spans 14 residues. CDR3 sequence: CASRDTGPTGELFF. For the CDR3, the DNA is TGTGCCAGCAGGGACACAGGGCCCACCGGGGAGCTGTTTTTT.

The V and J genes are TRBV20-1 and TRBJ2-7; 14 bases align to TRBD2. V shed 0 bases, J shed 4 bases, and the junction held 2 bases outside the gene matches. This CDR3 spans 15 amino acids. Germline V lookup: CDR1 DFQATT, CDR2 SNEGSKA (reference sequence). The CDR3 loop is CSARDGTSGGYEQYF. The DNA for the CDR3 is TGCAGTGCTAGAGATGGGACTAGCGGGGGATACGAGCAGTACTTC.

This clonotype was counted between two and nine times. This chain uses TRBV5-1 with TRBJ1-1; D perhaps matches TRBD1 (5 bases). The CDR3 is 13 residues long. V lost 4 bases and J 5 bases, leaving 12 bases between the germline ends. Germline CDR1 reads SGHRS; CDR2 reads YFSETQ. CDR3 bases: TGCGCCAGCAGCCTTTGGGGGGAGACTGAAGCTTTCTTT. Protein product: CASSLWGETEAFF.

Many counts were recorded for this clonotype. The chain has TRBV20-1 and TRBJ1-1, with D perhaps matching TRBD1 (5 bases). The CDR3 runs 14 residues. The V end lost 3 bases, the J end lost 1 base, and 12 bases lay between the germline ends. CDR1 DFQATT and CDR2 SNEGSKA come from the germline V gene (reference sequence). DNA of the CDR3: TGCAGTGCTAGGACAGATATGGCGAACACTGAAGCTTTCTTT. Protein: CSARTDMANTEAFF.

The J gene is TRBJ1-1, the V gene TRBV29-1; D gene ambiguous. Germline V gene sequence: CDR1 SQVTM, CDR2 ANQGSEA. The CDR3 has 13 amino acids. V was shortened by 8 bases and J by 1 base, with 14 bases between the two germline ends. CDR3 bases: TGCAGCAGTTCCCGCGGGTCGAACACTGAAGCTTTCTTT. Its translation: CSSSRGSNTEAFF.

This chain connects TRBV5-5 to TRBJ2-7; TRBD2 is a possible D gene (5 bases). Germline V gives CDR1 SGHKS, CDR2 YYEKEE (reference sequence). V was shortened by 5 bases and J by 6 bases, with 9 bases between the two germline ends. This CDR3 contains 11 residues. CDR3 DNA sequence: TGTGCCAGCAGGAGGGCAGCCGAGCAGTACTTC. It yields the protein CASRRAAEQYF. The full variable domain, in which reference TRBV5-5 and TRBJ2-7 provide the parts outside the CDR3, is DAGVTQSPTHLIKTRGQQVTLRCSPISGHKSVSWYQQVLGQGPQFIFQYYEKEERGRGNFPDRFSARQFPNYSSELNVNALLLGDSALYLCASRRAAEQYFGPGTRLTVT.

This clonotype was observed a few times. The chain combines TRBV7-8 with TRBJ1-1, with D maybe TRBD1 (6 bases). CDR1 is SGHVS, CDR2 FQNEAQ, per germline. Trimming cost V 3 bases and J 4 bases, with 9 bases left between them. The CDR3 has 13 amino acids. The CDR3 here is CASSFEGVTEAFF. In nucleotides, the CDR3 is TGTGCCAGCAGCTTTGAGGGGGTCACTGAAGCTTTCTTT.

Only a few counts were recorded for this clonotype. V gene TRBV7-2 combines with J gene TRBJ2-5, with D perhaps TRBD1 (5 bases). Germline V gene lookup returns CDR1 SGHTA and CDR2 FQGNSA. V lost 1 base and J lost 1, with 10 bases in between. The CDR3 has 15 amino acids. The CDR3 nucleotides read TGTGCCAGCAGCTTAGTGGGGCGGTCCCAAGAGACCCAGTACTTC. Its translation is CASSLVGRSQETQYF.

The chain joins TRBV10-3 to TRBJ2-2; D is perhaps TRBD2 (5 bases). CDR1 and CDR2 (germline): ENHRY, SYGVKD. V lost 7 bases and J lost 6, with 24 bases in between. The CDR3 extends over 17 amino acids. CDR3: CAIKVAPSLVWPGELFF. In nucleotides, the CDR3 is TGTGCCATCAAGGTAGCGCCATCTTTAGTGTGGCCCGGGGAGCTGTTTTTT.

As to this clonotype: At one end, the junction sequence differs from germline, possibly due to a read error. The CDR3 spells CASTWGQGEASNTEAFF. As DNA, the CDR3 is TGTGCCTCAACTTGGGGGCAGGGGGAGGCTTCGAACACTGAAGCTTTCTTT. The chain is built from TRBV29-1 and TRBJ1-1; 7 positions agree with TRBD1. The CDR3 contains 17 residues. Per the germline V gene, CDR1 is SQVTM and CDR2 is ANQGSEA.

This clonotype occurred a few times. The chain employs TRBV20-1 and TRBJ2-2; TRBD2 agrees at 8 bases. J lost 5 bases, V lost 0 bases, and 2 bases had no gene match. The CDR3 extends over 14 amino acids. Per germline, CDR1 DFQATT and CDR2 SNEGSKA (reference sequence). Here the CDR3 DNA reads TGCAGTGCTAGAGAGGCTAGCGGGACCGGGGAGCTGTTTTTT. It translates to CSAREASGTGELFF.

As for this clonotype: At one end the junction does not follow the germline gene, possibly because of a read error. This chain uses TRBV7-9 with TRBJ1-1; the match to TRBD1 covers 12 bases. The germline V gene encodes CDR1 SEHNR and CDR2 FQNEAQ (reference sequence). The CDR3 covers 15 residues. The DNA for the CDR3 is TGCGCCAGCAGCCAGGGACAGGGGGCAGGTACTGAAGCTTTCTTT. Its translation: CASSQGQGAGTEAFF.

This clonotype was found many times. V and J are TRBV20-1 and TRBJ2-2; D is ambiguous. Trimming left V 3 bases short and J 8 bases short, with 10 bases between. CDR1 and CDR2 from the germline V gene are DFQATT and SNEGSKA (reference sequence). This CDR3 region has 12 residues. The CDR3 here is CSASGFGGELFF. As DNA, the CDR3 is TGCAGTGCTAGCGGATTTGGTGGGGAGCTGTTTTTT.

Many counts were recorded for this clonotype. The CDR3 region has the DNA TGTGCCACCAGAGACAGGGAACGCCAGCCCCAGCATTTT. Residues: CATRDRERQPQHF. The chain recombines TRBV15 with TRBJ1-5; the match to TRBD1 covers 7 bases. V was clipped by 6 bases and J by 7 bases; unmatched bases: 6. The CDR3 consists of 13 residues. Germline-derived CDR1 and CDR2 are LNHNV and YYDKDF (reference sequence).

This clonotype turned up a few times. This chain joins TRBV2 and TRBJ1-2; D may be TRBD1 (5 bases). V dropped 5 bases and J dropped 4 bases, with 17 bases sitting between them. Germline CDR1 SNHLY, CDR2 FYNNEI. This CDR3 spans 15 amino acids. Here the CDR3 reads CASSSPREGTYGYTF. The CDR3 nucleotides are TGTGCCAGCAGTTCCCCCCGAGAGGGGACCTATGGCTACACCTTC.

This clonotype has only a few counts. The V gene is TRBV9, the J gene TRBJ2-7, with a weak D call TRBD2 (6 bases). The length of the CDR3 is 14 residues. The germline V gene encodes CDR1 SGDLS and CDR2 YYNGEE. V lost 4 bases to trimming and J lost 2 bases, with 13 bases between them. The DNA of the CDR3 is TGTGCCAGCAGCCCCCGCGGGGATGCCTACGAGCAGTACTTC. Its protein is CASSPRGDAYEQYF.